This T cell receptor beta chain was captured in a study of glioma-infiltrating T cells. Study-level points and caveats: Tissue-blood divergence was below expectation in non-neoplastic patients, above in gliomas. Very few CDR3 sequences were shared between tissue and blood.

Using RNA template, CDR3s of TCR alpha and beta were amplified with iRepertoire arm-PCR. One-step reverse transcription and amplification started from about 100-400 ng of tissue mRNA or PBMC total RNA. TCRdb analysed the multiplex PCR reads with MiXCR anew, one entry per CDR3 protein. The data show 150,000 to 200,000 distinct CDR3 sequences, with about 47% seen just once and around 5.3% held by the top ten. Germline-derived CDR1 and CDR2 are MNHEY and SMNVEV (reference sequence). The CDR3 covers 14 residues. Concerning this clonotype itself: Antigen: not known.

The origin of this receptor is a human donor with low-grade glioma or glioblastoma, undergoing nonglioma brain surgery, or in good health (not recorded which). The chain links TRBV27 to TRBJ2-1; 8 nucleotides line up with TRBD2. Gene TRBJ2-5 matches the end of the DNA better, so the J call may be wrong. The sample was glioma tissue, nonneoplastic brain tissue, or PBMCs (not recorded which). The CDR3 DNA is TGTGCCAGCAATCCCAGCGGGAGCCGAGAGACCCAGTACTTC. Translated, it gives CASNPSGSRETQYF.